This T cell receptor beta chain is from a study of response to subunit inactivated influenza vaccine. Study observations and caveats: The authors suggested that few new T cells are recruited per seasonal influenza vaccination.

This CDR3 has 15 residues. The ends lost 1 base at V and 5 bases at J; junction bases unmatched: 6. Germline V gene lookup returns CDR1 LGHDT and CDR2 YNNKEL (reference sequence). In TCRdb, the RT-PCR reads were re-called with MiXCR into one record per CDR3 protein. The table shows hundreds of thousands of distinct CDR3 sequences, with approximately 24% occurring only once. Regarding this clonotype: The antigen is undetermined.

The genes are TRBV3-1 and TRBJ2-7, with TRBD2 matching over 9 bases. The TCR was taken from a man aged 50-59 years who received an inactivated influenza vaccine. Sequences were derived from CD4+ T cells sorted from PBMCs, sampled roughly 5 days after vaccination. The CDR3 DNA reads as TGTGCCAGCAGCCAAGCTGGGACTAGCCGGAACGAGCAGTACTTC. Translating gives CASSQAGTSRNEQYF.